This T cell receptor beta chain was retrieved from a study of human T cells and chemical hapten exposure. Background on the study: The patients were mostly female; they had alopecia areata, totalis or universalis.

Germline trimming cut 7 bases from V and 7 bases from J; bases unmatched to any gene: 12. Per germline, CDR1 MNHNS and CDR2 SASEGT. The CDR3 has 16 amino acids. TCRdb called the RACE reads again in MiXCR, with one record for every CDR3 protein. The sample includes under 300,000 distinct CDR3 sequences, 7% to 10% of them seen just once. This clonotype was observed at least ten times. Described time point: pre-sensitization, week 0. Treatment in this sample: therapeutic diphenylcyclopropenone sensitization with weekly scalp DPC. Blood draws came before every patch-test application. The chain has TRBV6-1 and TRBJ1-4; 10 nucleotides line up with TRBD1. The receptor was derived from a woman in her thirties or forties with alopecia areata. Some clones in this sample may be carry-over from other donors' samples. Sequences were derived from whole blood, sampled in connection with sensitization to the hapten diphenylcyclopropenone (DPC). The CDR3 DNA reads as TGTGCCAGCAACCAATTGCCGGGACAGGGGAGTGAAAAACTGTTTTTT. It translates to CASNQLPGQGSEKLFF.